This TCR beta chain comes out of a study of shared clonotypes between healthy human individuals. It was into CD45RA+ naive and CD45RA-negative memory subsets that the CD4+ cells were split. Comment on this clone: Its ends do not fully match the called genes, so a read error is possible.

CDR1 and CDR2 from the germline V gene are SSHAT and FNYEAQ (reference sequence). CDR3 length: 15 amino acids. Sequencing was performed with immunoSEQ multiplex PCR; in TCRdb, only in-frame clones are kept and a portion is missing. The repertoire has some 2 million clones, over 85% of them found once; the top ten carry 0.1% to 0.15%. The sequence derives from a man between 18 and 29 years old in good health. Sequencing was done on a sample of naive CD4+ T cells sorted from blood. The subset here: CD45RA+ positively selected. The chain has TRBV7-7 and TRBJ2-5, with 12 bases identical to TRBD2. The CDR3 DNA reads TGTGCTAGCAGCCCCCTAGCGGGAGGGTCGGAGACCCAGTACTTC. The encoded protein is CASSPLAGGSETQYF.